Below, 26 T cell receptor beta chains from the same sample are listed, as sequenced in a study of T cell changes during pregnancy in multiple sclerosis. TCRdb's table, derived via immunoSEQ multiplex PCR, lists solely in-frame clones and lacks some. The table records 60,000 to 65,000 clones, roughly 92% of them present only once. This specimen was peripheral blood, taken in the second trimester of pregnancy. The receptors were sampled from a female donor with multiple sclerosis, enrolled in a pregnancy study.

The count of this clone is one. The chain carries TRBV4-1 and TRBJ2-5; D perhaps matches TRBD2 (5 bases). Germline V gives CDR1 MGHRA, CDR2 YSYEKL. V lost 5 bases to trimming and J lost 5 bases, with 15 bases between them. The CDR3 totals 14 residues. The CDR3 nucleotides are TGCGCCAGCAGCACTCGGAGGTTCTATGAGACCCAGTACTTC. Translation: CASSTRRFYETQYF.

V and J are TRBV18 and TRBJ2-7, with D possibly being TRBD2 (6 bases). The CDR3 extends over 13 amino acids. Trimming left V 4 bases short and J 7 bases short, with 14 bases between. CDR1 is KGHSH, CDR2 LQKENI, per germline. CDR3 sequence reads: CASSRDSGSEQYF. DNA for the CDR3: TGTGCCAGCTCACGGGACTCCGGGTCTGAGCAGTACTTC.

This clone occurred once. The chain recombines TRBV7-9 with TRBJ2-1, with a tentative D call TRBD2 (6 bases). The CDR3 extends over 13 amino acids. Germline lookup yields CDR1 SEHNR and CDR2 FQNEAQ (reference sequence). V dropped 3 bases and J dropped 9 bases, with 12 bases sitting between them. DNA for the CDR3: TGTGCCAGCAGCTTGTCCGGCGGGACTGAGCAGTTCTTC. Translation: CASSLSGGTEQFF. The full variable domain, in which reference TRBV7-9 and TRBJ2-1 provide the parts outside the CDR3, is DTGVSQNPRHKITKRGQNVTFRCDPISEHNRLYWYRQTLGQGPEFLTYFQNEAQLEKSRLLSDRFSAERPKGSFSTLEIQRTEQGDSAMYLCASSLSGGTEQFFGPGTRLTVL.

The chain carries TRBV7-2 and TRBJ2-1, with a tentative D call TRBD1 (6 bases). Germline CDR1 SGHTA, CDR2 FQGNSA. The CDR3 length is 16 residues. The germline V and J ends were trimmed by 5 bases and 3 bases, with 17 bases remaining between them. The DNA of the CDR3 is TGTGCCAGCAGCATTCAGGGGCCATACCTCTACAATGAGCAGTTCTTC. It yields the protein CASSIQGPYLYNEQFF.

In regard to this clone: A read error may produce the germline difference seen at one junction end. The chain couples TRBV4-2 to TRBJ2-3; TRBD2 matches 7 bases. From germline, CDR1 is LGHNA and CDR2 YNFKEQ. The CDR3 is made up of 16 amino acids. The CDR3 loop reads CASSQELAVSTDTQYF. The CDR3 DNA reads as TGTGCCAGCAGCCAAGAGCTAGCGGTAAGCACAGACACGCAGTATTTT.

The rearrangement links TRBV11-2 to TRBJ2-1, with 7 bases aligning to TRBD2. The CDR3 totals 13 residues. The junction had 0 bases not matched to a gene; V was cut back by 2 bases and J by 5 bases. Germline values: CDR1 SGHAT, CDR2 FQNNGV. The CDR3, as DNA: TGTGCCAGCAGCTTACGGGGGGACAATGAGCAGTTCTTC. Translation: CASSLRGDNEQFF.

V and J are TRBV7-6 and TRBJ1-1; possibly TRBD1 for D (5 bases). This CDR3 contains 14 residues. Trimming left V 5 bases short and J 4 bases short, with 14 bases between. CDR1 is SGHVS, CDR2 FNYEAQ, per germline. The CDR3 is CASSPRAGGTEAFF. CDR3 nucleotide sequence: TGTGCCAGCAGCCCCCGGGCGGGGGGCACTGAAGCTTTCTTT.

The genes are TRBV19 and TRBJ2-3; 7 bases align to TRBD2. Germline CDR1 is LNHDA and CDR2 is SQIVND (reference sequence). The CDR3 spans 13 residues. The junction had 2 bases not matched to a gene; V was cut back by 4 bases and J by 4 bases. CDR3 nucleotide sequence: TGTGCCAGTAGTACAGGACTAGCAGATACGCAGTATTTT. This translates into CASSTGLADTQYF.

V is TRBV4-2 and J is TRBJ1-6; D is undetermined. This CDR3 contains 12 residues. Trimming cost V 0 bases and J 10 bases, with 4 bases left between them. CDR1 and CDR2 from the germline V gene are LGHNA and YNFKEQ. The CDR3 loop reads CASSQERSPLHF. CDR3 sequence (DNA): TGTGCCAGCAGCCAAGAGAGATCACCCCTCCACTTT.

The chain uses TRBV19 and TRBJ2-7; 9 positions agree with TRBD2. This CDR3 is 15 amino acids long. Trimming cost V 5 bases and J 6 bases; bases outside gene matches: 11. CDR1 and CDR2 (germline): LNHDA, SQIVND (reference sequence). CDR3 in DNA: TGTGCCAGTAGTCTGGCCGCGGGAGGGTATGGCGAGCAGTACTTC. This translates into CASSLAAGGYGEQYF.

The chain employs TRBV18 and TRBJ1-3; D gene ambiguous. CDR1 KGHSH and CDR2 LQKENI come from the germline V gene. The CDR3 sequence is 15 residues long. V lost 3 bases, J lost 0 bases, and 9 bases lay in between. CDR3: CASSPSRSSGNTIYF. The CDR3 DNA follows: TGTGCCAGCTCACCCAGTCGAAGCTCTGGAAACACCATATATTTT.

This sequence joins TRBV15 and TRBJ1-5, with TRBD1 matching over 9 bases. V gave up 0 bases and J gave up 9 bases; unmatched junction bases: 6. CDR1 and CDR2 from the germline V gene are LNHNV and YYDKDF (reference sequence). The CDR3 loop spans 15 amino acids. The CDR3 coding sequence is TGTGCCACCAGCAGAGATCGACAGGGGGGATCGCCCCAGCATTTT. Amino acid sequence: CATSRDRQGGSPQHF.

This clone was seen just once. V gene TRBV2 combines with J gene TRBJ2-1; 14 nucleotides align to TRBD2. Germline V lookup: CDR1 SNHLY, CDR2 FYNNEI. This CDR3 spans 19 amino acids. V lost 6 bases, J lost 0 bases, and 10 bases stayed unmatched. CDR3 protein: CASRSRLAGGPSSYNEQFF. CDR3 in DNA: TGTGCCAGCAGGTCGAGACTAGCGGGAGGGCCGAGCTCCTACAATGAGCAGTTCTTC.

The chain is built from TRBV10-3 and TRBJ2-7, with D tentatively TRBD2 (5 bases). Germline CDR1 reads ENHRY; CDR2 reads SYGVKD. This CDR3 spans 12 amino acids. V was cut by 10 bases and J by 6 bases, with 16 bases left in between. CDR3: CATGYQGGEQYF. Here the CDR3 DNA reads TGTGCCACGGGGTATCAAGGAGGCGAGCAGTACTTC.

This clone came up a few times. This rearrangement joins TRBV6-1 to TRBJ2-3; TRBD2 agrees at 14 bases. J was trimmed by 4 bases and V by 7 bases; bases with no gene match: 4. This CDR3 region has 15 residues. Looked up from germline, CDR1 is MNHNS and CDR2 is SASEGT. CDR3 DNA sequence: TGTGCCAGCACAGGACTAGCGGGAGGTTCAGATACGCAGTATTTT. This translates into CASTGLAGGSDTQYF.

This sequence joins TRBV6-1 and TRBJ2-7, with 11 bases that match TRBD1. CDR1 and CDR2 (germline): MNHNS, SASEGT. The CDR3 is 16 amino acids. V shed 0 bases, J shed 7 bases, and the junction held 8 bases outside the gene matches. CDR3 amino acids: CASSEAPGTGGSEQYF. The CDR3 DNA reads as TGTGCCAGCAGTGAAGCGCCCGGGACAGGGGGGAGTGAGCAGTACTTC.

The chain combines TRBV4-2 with TRBJ2-4; 9 positions agree with TRBD1. The CDR3 covers 17 residues. Trimming cost V 0 bases and J 8 bases; bases outside gene matches: 11. Germline loops: CDR1 LGHNA, CDR2 YNFKEQ. CDR3 sequence: CASSQDHGDRVMHIQYF. CDR3 nucleotides: TGTGCCAGCAGCCAAGATCACGGGGACAGGGTGATGCACATTCAGTACTTC.

The chain recombines TRBV25-1 with TRBJ2-7, with 9 bases lining up with TRBD2. This CDR3 has 17 amino acids. Germline-derived CDR1 and CDR2 are MGHDK and SYGVNS. Trimming at V came to 6 bases and at J to 3 bases, leaving 15 bases not matched to a gene. CDR3: CASSKHRDWREGYEQYF. CDR3 sequence (DNA): TGTGCCAGCAGCAAGCACCGTGATTGGCGGGAGGGCTACGAGCAGTACTTC.

The chain combines TRBV30 with TRBJ2-5, with 9 bases that match TRBD2. Germline V gene data show CDR1 as GTSNPN and CDR2 as SVGIG (reference sequence). The CDR3 runs to 15 residues. J was trimmed by 10 bases and V by 1 base; bases with no gene match: 13. CDR3 protein: CAWSGVAGGPRDQYF. CDR3 DNA: TGTGCCTGGAGTGGGGTCGCGGGAGGGCCCCGGGACCAGTACTTC.

The chain carries TRBV11-3 and TRBJ2-1; 9 nucleotides align to TRBD2. CDR1 SGHNT and CDR2 YENEEA come from the germline V gene. V lost 5 bases and J lost 1; bases outside the gene matches: 15. This CDR3 has 19 amino acids. The CDR3 reads CASSPKRGSGRTSYNEQFF. CDR3 nucleotides: TGTGCCAGCAGCCCAAAACGGGGTAGCGGGAGAACATCCTACAATGAGCAGTTCTTC.

The J gene is TRBJ2-7, the V gene TRBV7-3, with 8 bases lining up with TRBD1. Losses at the gene ends were 2 bases for V and 5 bases for J; bases not matched to a gene: 11. The CDR3 is made up of 16 amino acids. Germline CDR1 is SGHTA and CDR2 is FQGTGA. CDR3 residues: CASSLQGAQGPDEQYF. The CDR3 DNA sequence: TGTGCCAGCAGCTTACAGGGGGCACAGGGGCCGGACGAGCAGTACTTC.

In DNA, the CDR3 is TGTGCCAGCAGCCAAGGGCCAGGGCGCCCCCAGCATTTT. Protein: CASSQGPGRPQHF. The chain recombines TRBV4-2 with TRBJ1-5; D perhaps matches TRBD1 (5 bases). The CDR3 has 13 amino acids. The germline CDR1 and CDR2 sequences are LGHNA and YNFKEQ. The V end was cut by 1 base, the J end by 10 bases, with 11 bases between.

V gene TRBV5-8 combines with J gene TRBJ1-2, with TRBD1 matching over 8 bases. The trim removed 4 bases at V and 4 bases at J, leaving 6 bases unmatched. The CDR3 totals 14 residues. Germline loops: CDR1 SGHTS, CDR2 YDEGEE. The CDR3 DNA reads TGTGCCAGCAGCATCAGGGGGCCCATCTATGGCTACACCTTC. Its protein product is CASSIRGPIYGYTF.

The chain links TRBV11-2 to TRBJ1-3, with 7 positions matching TRBD1. V was clipped by 5 bases and J by 3 bases; unmatched bases: 7. The CDR3 is 15 residues long. Germline V gene data show CDR1 as SGHAT and CDR2 as FQNNGV. The CDR3 DNA is TGTGCCAGCAGCCGGGACAGCTCGAATGGAAACACCATATATTTT. This translates into CASSRDSSNGNTIYF.

This chain uses TRBV28 with TRBJ2-5; 11 nucleotides align to TRBD2. The CDR3 extends over 16 amino acids. Trimming removed 5 bases from V and 3 bases from J; junction bases left unmatched: 8. CDR1 MDHEN and CDR2 SYDVKM come from the germline V gene. DNA for the CDR3: TGTGCCAGCAGTCACCTCACGGGACTAGCGGAAGAGACCCAGTACTTC. Amino acids: CASSHLTGLAEETQYF.

The rearrangement links TRBV5-1 to TRBJ1-4; the D gene is possibly TRBD1 (5 bases). The V gene's germline CDR1 is SGHRS and CDR2 YFSETQ. The CDR3 is 15 residues long. V dropped 4 bases and J dropped 7 bases, with 17 bases sitting between them. The CDR3: CASSGGREGGEKLFF. CDR3 sequence (DNA): TGCGCCAGCAGCGGGGGGAGAGAAGGCGGTGAAAAACTGTTTTTT.